The 10 T cell receptor beta chains presented below share a single source sample, sequenced in a study of blood T cells in healthy people across ages (dated by TCRdb to between 2015 and 2017). Library preparation used 5' RACE. Sequencing used an Illumina HiSeq 2500. A second 7 to 11 cycle PCR used a sample-barcoded 5' primer and a J-beta primer mix. In TCRdb, the public reads were trimmed at Q25 with fastp and aligned with MiXCR, with productive beta chains retained. A single entry per CDR3 protein holds the most common genes and DNA from its merged rows. Across this sample there are about 970,000 distinct CDR3 sequences, with about 51% seen only once. The ten top clones hold about a fifth of the sample. The sample comprised blood. The receptors derive from a woman in her fifties or sixties in good health.

This clonotype was counted many times. This chain uses TRBV2 with TRBJ2-2, with D hard to call. The CDR3 contains 13 residues. Deletions cut 4 bases from V and 8 bases from J, with 11 bases between. Germline CDR1 reads SNHLY; CDR2 reads FYNNEI. The CDR3 here is CASSGTFRGELFF. As DNA, the CDR3 is TGTGCCAGCAGTGGAACATTTAGGGGGGAGCTGTTTTTT.

V usage is TRBV20-1 and J usage is TRBJ2-7; possibly TRBD2 for D (5 bases). In germline, CDR1 is DFQATT, CDR2 SNEGSKA (reference sequence). The CDR3 is 12 amino acids. Trimming removed 6 bases from V and 3 bases from J, with 12 bases in between. The CDR3 coding sequence is TGCAGTGCCCGTATTGAGGGCTACGAGCAGTACTTC. Translation: CSARIEGYEQYF.

This clonotype was seen a few times. The chain combines TRBV27 with TRBJ2-7, with TRBD1 matching over 7 bases. This CDR3 has 14 residues. From germline, CDR1 is MNHEY and CDR2 SMNVEV (reference sequence). Losses at the gene ends were 10 bases for V and 2 bases for J; bases not matched to a gene: 11. The CDR3 DNA is TGTGCCACTTCCAACCGGGACAGCCCCTACGAGCAGTACTTC. Encoded protein: CATSNRDSPYEQYF.

V and J are TRBV12-3 or TRBV12-4 and TRBJ2-3; D tentatively fits TRBD1 or TRBD2 (5 bases each). V was shortened by 1 base and J by 0 bases, with 11 bases between the two germline ends. The CDR3 loop spans 16 amino acids. The DNA of the CDR3 is TGTGCCAGCAGTTTAGGGGGGTTGGCGAGCACAGATACGCAGTATTTT. This gives the protein CASSLGGLASTDTQYF.

This clonotype appeared a few times. The chain couples TRBV29-1 to TRBJ2-7, with D hard to call. V was cut by 5 bases and J by 0 bases, with 8 bases left in between. This CDR3 region has 12 residues. The germline V gene has CDR1 SQVTM and CDR2 ANQGSEA. The CDR3 reads CSVQYYSYEQYF. CDR3 coding DNA: TGCAGCGTTCAATACTACTCCTACGAGCAGTACTTC.

This clonotype was seen ten or more times. This chain uses TRBV3-1 with TRBJ2-7, with a possible D match to TRBD2 (6 bases). V was cut by 1 base and J by 1 base, with 17 bases left in between. Germline assignment: CDR1 LGHDT and CDR2 YNNKEL (reference sequence). This CDR3 has 17 residues. CDR3 protein: CASSQVPLGEASYEQYF. In nucleotides, the CDR3 is TGTGCCAGCAGCCAAGTGCCCCTCGGGGAGGCATCCTACGAGCAGTACTTC.

The chain is built from TRBV5-6 and TRBJ2-1; D may be TRBD1 (6 bases). Germline lookup yields CDR1 SGHDT and CDR2 YYEEEE. The CDR3 is 13 residues long. Trimming shortened V by 4 bases and J by 9 bases, and 14 bases separated the two germline ends. CDR3 nucleotides: TGTGCCAGCAGCCACTACAGGGTCAGTGAGCAGTTCTTC. Translated: CASSHYRVSEQFF.

On this clonotype: A read error is possible here, since a much larger clone lies one base away. The V and J genes are TRBV7-2 and TRBJ2-1; 7 bases match TRBD2. The germline V gene has CDR1 SGHTA and CDR2 FQGNSA. Trimming took 4 bases from V and 10 from J; bases not matched to a gene: 16. The length of the CDR3 is 16 residues. The chain's CDR3 is CASSWRSGGSSYEQFF. CDR3 nucleotide sequence: TGTGCCAGCAGCTGGCGGTCCGGGGGGAGCTCCTACGAGCAGTTCTTC.

The rearrangement uses TRBV5-1 and TRBJ2-2; no reliable D call. Germline lookup yields CDR1 SGHRS and CDR2 YFSETQ. Trimming shortened V by 0 bases and J by 0 bases, and 12 bases separated the two germline ends. The CDR3 sequence is 17 residues long. CDR3 sequence reads: CASSLARRASNTGELFF. The CDR3 nucleotides are TGCGCCAGCAGCTTGGCCCGGAGAGCCTCGAACACCGGGGAGCTGTTTTTT.

CDR3 residues: CASSLGWGLGSYEQYF. As DNA, the CDR3 is TGTGCCAGCAGCTTAGGGTGGGGACTGGGTTCTTACGAGCAGTACTTC. V usage is TRBV11-2 and J usage is TRBJ2-7; a possible D gene is TRBD2 (6 bases). There are 16 residues in the CDR3. Per the germline V gene, CDR1 is SGHAT and CDR2 is FQNNGV. V was pared by 1 base and J by 4 bases, with 17 bases between.